This TCR beta chain was obtained from a study of human T cells and chemical hapten exposure. As to time point: patch test 3, about 24 weeks after DPC sensitization. As for treatment: therapeutic diphenylcyclopropenone sensitization with weekly scalp DPC. Those who donated were patients with alopecia, 18 to 70 years of age, and suitable for DPC. The authors extracted total RNA from unfractionated whole blood. Library preparation tagged each individual cDNA molecule with a unique molecular identifier. Original methodology: Ranging from roughly 23,224 to 750,000, TCR counts per sample had a median value of 95,638. Each CDR3 protein gets one entry after TCRdb re-called the RACE reads with MiXCR. TCRdb's processing, not the authors' own work, is the source of the V and J calls. The profile shows about 190,000 distinct CDR3 sequences, more than 20% of them singletons. The specimen was whole blood, collected in connection with sensitization to the hapten diphenylcyclopropenone (DPC). The sequence came from a woman aged 40-49 years with alopecia areata. Some clones in this sample may be carry-over from other donors' samples.

This CDR3 reads CSARAQGNTEAFF. As DNA, the CDR3 is TGCAGTGCTAGAGCGCAGGGGAACACTGAAGCTTTCTTT. The gene calls are TRBV20-1 and TRBJ1-1; D is possibly TRBD1 (5 bases). Germline CDR1 and CDR2: DFQATT and SNEGSKA (reference sequence). The CDR3 contains 13 residues. Trimming stripped 1 base from V and 1 base from J, with 7 bases between.